A selection of T cell receptor beta chains follows, all from one sample in a study of T cells in Graves' hyperthyroidism and ophthalmopathy. MiXCR was run by TCRdb on the multiplex PCR reads, yielding one entry per CDR3 protein. Of 200,000 to 300,000 distinct CDR3 sequences listed, 16% are singletons. Sequenced: blood. These receptors originate from a woman aged 18-29 years with Graves' ophthalmopathy. CDR3s include the opening cysteine and the closing phenylalanine or tryptophan. Each record gives: V gene, J gene, CDR3 protein.

TRBV28	TRBJ1-1	CASSYSDLNTEAFF
TRBV30	TRBJ2-5	CAWSSAGKALMETQYF
TRBV4-2	TRBJ2-1	CASSPVERSSSYNEQFF
TRBV19	TRBJ1-2	CASREDNYGYTF
TRBV11-2	TRBJ2-7	CASSLGGAGSYEQYF
TRBV24-1	TRBJ2-2	CATSDPSSGDTGELFF
TRBV7-8	TRBJ2-5	CASSLAESGGSQETQYF
TRBV5-1	TRBJ2-3	CASSLDGRATDTQYF
TRBV12-3/TRBV12-4	TRBJ1-1	CASTPEVNTEAFF
TRBV6-1	TRBJ2-2	CASKRAGGGGTGELFF
TRBV18	TRBJ2-7	CASSPGSGRKQYF
TRBV6-2/TRBV6-3	TRBJ1-6	CASSSPGQIRSPLHF
TRBV7-9	TRBJ1-2	CASSPGQGAGYTF
TRBV28	TRBJ1-5	CASSSLGTGFNQPQHF
TRBV18	TRBJ2-5	CASNQAGPQETQYF
TRBV7-8	TRBJ1-5	CASAGRVTQGTGSNQPQHF
TRBV7-9	TRBJ2-2	CASSLPPRRGDVGELFF
TRBV15	TRBJ2-5	CATSRATGLETQYF
TRBV20-1	TRBJ2-7	CRAQVAGVNEQYF
TRBV28	TRBJ1-4	CASSRDRALEKLFF
TRBV25-1	TRBJ1-2	CASSQQGNGYTF
TRBV7-9	TRBJ1-5	CASSAQGSRQPQHF
TRBV5-1	TRBJ2-1	CASSRQGDYNEQFF
TRBV13	TRBJ2-5	CASASKAGGETQYF
TRBV11-2	TRBJ2-5	CASSRNRGLQETQYF
TRBV4-1	TRBJ2-7	CASRPTSGPSYEQYF
TRBV28	TRBJ2-7	CASNGGALYEQYF
TRBV28	TRBJ1-1	CASSPRGRITEAFF